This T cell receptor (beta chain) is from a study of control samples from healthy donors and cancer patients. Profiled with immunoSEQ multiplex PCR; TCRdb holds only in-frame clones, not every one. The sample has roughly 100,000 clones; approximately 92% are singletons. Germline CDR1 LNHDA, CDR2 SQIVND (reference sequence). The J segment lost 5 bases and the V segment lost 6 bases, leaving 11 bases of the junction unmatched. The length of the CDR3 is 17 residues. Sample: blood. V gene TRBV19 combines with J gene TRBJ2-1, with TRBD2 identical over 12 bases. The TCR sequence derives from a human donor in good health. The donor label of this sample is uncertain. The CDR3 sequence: CASSPLAGGPRDNEQFF. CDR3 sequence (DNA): TGTGCCAGTAGCCCCCTAGCGGGGGGGCCAAGGGACAATGAGCAGTTCTTC.